This T cell receptor (beta chain) is drawn from a study of molecular identifiers for immune sequencing clone quantification. TCRdb passed the PCR reads through MiXCR, listing each CDR3 protein once. Seen here are about 510,000 distinct CDR3 sequences, 25% observed once, and the top ten hold roughly 0.77%. Germline V gene sequence: CDR1 LNHDA, CDR2 SQIVND (reference sequence). CDR3 length: 15 residues. Concerning this clonotype itself: Sequence at one end of the junction differs from germline and may be a read error.

This chain links TRBV19 with TRBJ2-2, with D possibly being TRBD2 (5 bases). The sample comprised naive CD8+ T cells from blood, with Jurkat cell RNA spiked in. Described subset: FACS-sorted CD8+CD4-CCR7+CD45RA+ naive T cells. The TCR sequence derives from a human donor in good health. Some libraries in this study had Jurkat cell RNA spiked in. The CDR3 DNA follows: TGTGCCAGTAGCATCGGCCTTGGGAACACCGGGGAGCTGTATTTT. This sequence encodes CASSIGLGNTGELYF.